The 13 T cell receptor beta chains below were found in one sample sequenced in a study of cytomegalovirus exposure and HLA in healthy donors. Primers for the PCR totalled 60 Vbeta and 13 Jbeta. Measured with immunoSEQ multiplex PCR; TCRdb has only the in-frame clones, and not every one. There are about 200,000 clones in the sample; approximately 11% occur only once, and over 6.5% lies in the top ten. The sequencing sample was made of PBMCs. These receptors were taken from a man aged 50 to 59 in good health and CMV-seropositive.

The gene calls are TRBV4-2 and TRBJ2-1; D gene uncertain. V was clipped by 4 bases and J by 8 bases, with 6 bases between them. Germline lookup yields CDR1 LGHNA and CDR2 YNFKEQ. CDR3 size: 11 residues. The CDR3 sequence is CASSLSDEQFF. CDR3 nucleotide sequence: TGTGCCAGCAGCCTCTCGGATGAGCAGTTCTTC.

The table lists this clone with a few counts. The gene calls are TRBV5-1 and TRBJ1-5, with D uncertain. The CDR3 is 15 residues long. Germline V CDR1 and CDR2: SGHRS, YFSETQ. Trimming pared 0 bases from V and 2 bases from J, leaving 9 bases between. This CDR3 reads CASSLGLSGNQPQHF. The CDR3 DNA reads TGCGCCAGCAGCTTGGGTCTATCCGGCAATCAGCCCCAGCATTTT.

This chain links TRBV4-3 with TRBJ1-5, with 10 bases fitting TRBD1. The J segment lost 10 bases and the V segment lost 0 bases, leaving 6 bases of the junction unmatched. This CDR3 is 15 amino acids long. Germline-derived CDR1 and CDR2 are LGHNA and YSLEER. The CDR3 loop is CASSQDTGQGVPQHF. The CDR3 DNA reads TGCGCCAGCAGCCAAGACACCGGACAGGGGGTTCCCCAGCATTTT.

The chain has TRBV15 and TRBJ1-6; no reliable D call. The CDR3 consists of 17 residues. Germline loops: CDR1 LNHNV, CDR2 YYDKDF (reference sequence). V lost 5 bases and J lost 5, with 19 bases in between. CDR3 sequence: CATSRRGLNRDNSPLHF. CDR3 nucleotides: TGTGCCACCAGCCGCCGGGGTCTTAATAGGGATAATTCACCCCTCCACTTT. Full variable domain (remainder filled in from reference TRBV15 and TRBJ1-6): DAMVIQNPRYQVTQFGKPVTLSCSQTLNHNVMYWYQQKSSQAPKLLFHYYDKDFNNEADTPDNFQSRRPNTSFCFLDIRSPGLGDTAMYLCATSRRGLNRDNSPLHFGNGTRLTVT.

Remarks on this clone: Other nucleotide sequences from this sample produce the same CDR3. This chain joins TRBV4-3 and TRBJ1-1; 8 nucleotides match TRBD1. V trimming: 2 bases; J trimming: 11 bases; junction bases outside the gene matches: 13. The germline V gene encodes CDR1 LGHNA and CDR2 YSLEER. CDR3 length: 15 amino acids. CDR3 sequence: CASSQSSRGLGEAFF. The DNA of the CDR3 is TGCGCCAGCAGCCAAAGTTCCAGGGGGCTCGGTGAGGCTTTCTTT.

A few counts support this clone. The chain uses TRBV10-3 and TRBJ1-4, with D tentatively TRBD1 (5 bases). V lost 2 bases and J lost 7, with 11 bases in between. Germline V gene sequence: CDR1 ENHRY, CDR2 SYGVKD. The CDR3 extends over 14 amino acids. The CDR3 coding sequence is TGTGCCATCAGTGAGGGGGCAGTGAGTGAAAAACTGTTTTTT. As protein: CAISEGAVSEKLFF.

The gene calls are TRBV5-1 and TRBJ1-5; D is uncertain. V was trimmed by 4 bases and J by 1 base, leaving 12 bases between them. The CDR3 is 15 amino acids. Germline V gene lookup returns CDR1 SGHRS and CDR2 YFSETQ. The CDR3 DNA follows: TGCGCCAGCAGCCTTGACAATCACAGCAATCAGCCCCAGCATTTT. Its translation: CASSLDNHSNQPQHF. Looking up the rest from reference TRBV5-1 and TRBJ1-5 gives the full variable domain: KAGVTQTPRYLIKTRGQQVTLSCSPISGHRSVSWYQQTPGQGLQFLFEYFSETQRNKGNFPGRFSGRQFSNSRSEMNVSTLELGDSALYLCASSLDNHSNQPQHFGDGTRLSIL.

This clone was seen more than once but under ten times. The CDR3, as DNA: TGTGCCAGCAGTTTGGGCTCTTCCTACGAGCAGTACGTC. This encodes CASSLGSSYEQYV. The chain has TRBV28 and TRBJ2-7; D is ambiguous. Germline V CDR1 and CDR2: MDHEN, SYDVKM. V lost 3 bases and J lost 1, with 7 bases in between. The CDR3 covers 13 residues.

This chain joins TRBV30 and TRBJ2-2, with 8 bases that match TRBD2. CDR1 and CDR2 (germline): GTSNPN, SVGIG (reference sequence). Trimming at V came to 3 bases and at J to 7 bases, leaving 7 bases not matched to a gene. CDR3 length: 14 amino acids. The CDR3 bases are TGTGCCTGGAGGGTTAGCGGGGCGGGCGGGGAGCTGTTTTTT. Translated, it gives CAWRVSGAGGELFF.

In this sample, this clone turned up a few times. V usage is TRBV19 and J usage is TRBJ2-5, with D perhaps matching TRBD1 (5 bases). In germline, CDR1 is LNHDA, CDR2 SQIVND (reference sequence). This CDR3 is 15 amino acids long. V lost 6 bases, J lost 5 bases, and 19 bases lay in between. The CDR3 here is CASRDTGSPWETQYF. The CDR3, as DNA: TGTGCCAGTAGGGACACAGGTTCCCCCTGGGAGACCCAGTACTTC. The variable domain in full, completed from reference TRBV19 and TRBJ2-5, reads DGGITQSPKYLFRKEGQNVTLSCEQNLNHDAMYWYRQDPGQGLRLIYYSQIVNDFQKGDIAEGYSVSREKKESFPLTVTSAQKNPTAFYLCASRDTGSPWETQYFGPGTRLLVL.

In its sample, this clone was seen a few times. The chain uses TRBV19 and TRBJ1-1, with D maybe TRBD1 (5 bases). The CDR3 runs 13 residues. Germline V gene sequence: CDR1 LNHDA, CDR2 SQIVND (reference sequence). V lost 5 bases, J lost 2 bases, and 9 bases lay in between. CDR3 DNA: TGTGCCAGTAGTGATACAGGTAACACTGAAGCTTTCTTT. Its protein is CASSDTGNTEAFF.

This clone was seen more than once but under ten times. The rearrangement links TRBV19 to TRBJ2-5; D possibly corresponds to TRBD2 (5 bases). This CDR3 is built from 15 residues. From germline, CDR1 is LNHDA and CDR2 SQIVND (reference sequence). Trimming left V 5 bases short and J 2 bases short, with 15 bases between. CDR3 coding DNA: TGTGCCAGTAGTTCTTTGGAGGAGTCACAAGAGACCCAGTACTTC. Protein: CASSSLEESQETQYF.

This chain connects TRBV6-5 to TRBJ1-2; TRBD1 agrees at 7 bases. The CDR3 contains 13 residues. Germline CDR1 MNHEY, CDR2 SVGAGI. V shed 5 bases, J shed 1 base, and the junction held 1 base outside the gene matches. The CDR3 sequence: CASSRDSNYGYTF. CDR3 nucleotide sequence: TGTGCCAGCAGTAGGGACAGTAACTATGGCTACACCTTC.